One and the same sample provided the 8 T cell receptor beta chains below, sequenced in a study of radiotherapy plus CTLA-4 blockade in lung cancer. Sequencing used immunoSEQ multiplex PCR; TCRdb keeps in-frame clones, though not all of them. The table records about 94,000 clones, around 84% of them present only once. The specimen was peripheral blood, collected from a patient treated with radiotherapy plus ipilimumab. These receptors were obtained from a human donor with non-small cell lung cancer that progressed on radiotherapy plus ipilimumab.

This clone was detected a few times. This chain joins TRBV30 and TRBJ1-6; 8 bases are shared with TRBD1. CDR3 length: 14 residues. After removal of 1 base from V and 13 bases from J, the junction contained 9 bases not matched to a gene. Per germline, CDR1 GTSNPN and CDR2 SVGIG (reference sequence). The CDR3 DNA is TGTGCCTGGAGTGGAGGAGACAGGGGCCTTCCCCTCCACTTT. Encoded protein: CAWSGGDRGLPLHF.

The gene calls are TRBV4-2 and TRBJ2-1, with a possible D match to TRBD2 (6 bases). Germline V gives CDR1 LGHNA, CDR2 YNFKEQ. The CDR3 spans 15 residues. V lost 1 base to trimming and J lost 9 bases, with 16 bases between them. The CDR3 DNA sequence: TGTGCCAGCAGCCAAGTAGCGGAAGTAGGCTTTGAGCAGTTCTTC. The encoded protein is CASSQVAEVGFEQFF.

This chain links TRBV18 with TRBJ2-1, with unresolved D. CDR3 length: 14 amino acids. Germline V lookup: CDR1 KGHSH, CDR2 LQKENI. V was pared by 0 bases and J by 10 bases, with 13 bases between. This CDR3 is CASSPPVSALEQFF. The DNA of the CDR3 is TGTGCCAGCTCACCACCGGTCTCAGCTCTCGAGCAGTTCTTC.

The rearrangement uses TRBV10-3 and TRBJ2-7, with 11 bases aligning to TRBD1. The germline V gene encodes CDR1 ENHRY and CDR2 SYGVKD. Trimming took 0 bases from V and 3 from J; bases not matched to a gene: 13. This CDR3 comprises 19 residues. The chain's CDR3 is CAISESQTHRDRGYYEQYF. The CDR3 bases are TGTGCCATCAGTGAGTCGCAAACCCACCGGGACAGGGGGTACTACGAGCAGTACTTC.

Points on this clone: Mismatch with germline at one junction end may stem from a read error. V is TRBV7-7 and J is TRBJ2-5; TRBD2 matches 10 bases. Germline assignment: CDR1 SSHAT and CDR2 FNYEAQ (reference sequence). CDR3 length equals 16 residues. This chain's CDR3 is CASSLMASGSQETQYF. CDR3 DNA sequence: TGTGCTAGCAGCTTGATGGCTAGCGGGAGCCAAGAGACCCAGTACTTC.

The chain uses TRBV6-6 and TRBJ1-4, with 7 bases that match TRBD1. The V segment lost 4 bases and the J segment 6 bases; nucleotides outside the gene matches: 8. Germline V gene data show CDR1 as MNHNY and CDR2 as SVGAGI (reference sequence). This CDR3 spans 15 amino acids. The CDR3: CASSSYTGADEKLFF. CDR3 DNA sequence: TGTGCCAGCAGTTCATACACAGGGGCAGATGAAAAACTGTTTTTT.

The CDR3 coding sequence is TGCGCCAGCAGCCAAGTCGGGATAACGAGGGGCAATGAGCAGTTCTTC. Its translation: CASSQVGITRGNEQFF. J is TRBJ2-1 and V is TRBV4-1; D is perhaps TRBD1 or TRBD2 (5 bases each). The CDR3 is made up of 16 amino acids. V was clipped by 1 base and J by 6 bases, with 16 bases between them. Germline assignment: CDR1 MGHRA and CDR2 YSYEKL.

This chain uses TRBV13 with TRBJ2-4; D is ambiguous. This CDR3 is built from 18 residues. V lost 2 bases, J lost 0 bases, and 17 bases lay in between. Germline CDR1 is PRHDT and CDR2 is FYEKMQ (reference sequence). The CDR3 DNA follows: TGTGCCAGCAGCTTAAAGTATAGAACCGGGCTAGCCAAAAACATTCAGTACTTC. Its protein product is CASSLKYRTGLAKNIQYF.